This T cell receptor beta chain stems from a study of Graves' ophthalmopathy and Graves' hyperthyroidism. Ten or more counts support this clonotype. The antigen is unknown. The sequenced template was RNA, covering the TCR beta CDR3 region. First-round RT-PCR with HTBI primers preceded a second-round multiplex PCR. From the multiplex PCR reads, TCRdb called clonotypes with MiXCR, one entry per CDR3 protein. The repertoire holds about 220,000 distinct CDR3 sequences, with roughly 21% as singletons. The germline V and J ends were trimmed by 4 bases and 2 bases, with 13 bases remaining between them. The CDR3 length is 15 residues. CDR1 is SGDLS and CDR2 is YYNGEE in the germline V gene. Notes on the study in general: For separating ophthalmopathy from stable hyperthyroidism, a 13-signature model gave 85% to 90% sensitivity and about 82% specificity.

Sequenced material: peripheral blood. The source of this sequence is a woman aged 45 to 65 with Graves' ophthalmopathy. The gene calls are TRBV9 and TRBJ2-4; D not resolved. The CDR3 is CASSPQLGTKNIQYF. CDR3 bases: TGTGCCAGCAGCCCCCAGCTGGGAACCAAAAACATTCAGTACTTC.